This T cell receptor (beta chain) was documented in a study of cytomegalovirus exposure and HLA in healthy donors. Regarding the study as a whole: Previously analyzed data showed that most TCR beta V segments were productive at a frequency of about 90% or about 30%.

It was with 60 Vbeta and 13 Jbeta primers that the PCR ran. In the original analysis: A later analysis tallied approximately 78 million unique TCR beta chains, about 11 million of them shared. Assay used: immunoSEQ multiplex PCR; TCRdb lists only in-frame clones, some missing. V and J calls and clone size are given by that table; D and trimming were obtained from the DNA. In the table there are around 100,000 clones, approximately 77% of which are singletons. Concerning this clone itself: Its antigen is not known.

The specimen was PBMCs. The receptor was isolated from a male donor in good health and CMV-seropositive.

This CDR3 reads CASSPISGGAYNSPLHF. The CDR3 coding sequence is TGTGCCAGCAGCCCGATATCCGGCGGGGCTTATAATTCACCCCTCCACTTT. This chain connects TRBV7-6 to TRBJ1-6; tentative D call: TRBD1 (5 bases). Germline lookup yields CDR1 SGHVS and CDR2 FNYEAQ. There are 17 residues in the CDR3. Trimming removed 5 bases from V and 4 bases from J, with 18 bases in between.